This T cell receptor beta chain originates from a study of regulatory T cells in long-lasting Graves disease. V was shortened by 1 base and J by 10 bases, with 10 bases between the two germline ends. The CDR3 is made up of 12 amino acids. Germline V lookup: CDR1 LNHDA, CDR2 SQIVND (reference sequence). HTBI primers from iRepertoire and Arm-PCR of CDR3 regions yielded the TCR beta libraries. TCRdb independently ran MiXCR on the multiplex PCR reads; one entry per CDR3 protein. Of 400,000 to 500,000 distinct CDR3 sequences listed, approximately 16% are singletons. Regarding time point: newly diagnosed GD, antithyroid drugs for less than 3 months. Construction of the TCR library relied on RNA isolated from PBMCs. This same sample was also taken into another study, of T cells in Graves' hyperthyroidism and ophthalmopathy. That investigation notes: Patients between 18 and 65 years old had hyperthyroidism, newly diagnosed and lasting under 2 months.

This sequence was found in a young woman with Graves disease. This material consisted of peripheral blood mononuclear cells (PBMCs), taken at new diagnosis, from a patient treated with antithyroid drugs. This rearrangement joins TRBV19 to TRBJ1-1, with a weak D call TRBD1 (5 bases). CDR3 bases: TGTGCCAGTAGTATAGGGGACCGAGGAGCTTTCTTT. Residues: CASSIGDRGAFF.